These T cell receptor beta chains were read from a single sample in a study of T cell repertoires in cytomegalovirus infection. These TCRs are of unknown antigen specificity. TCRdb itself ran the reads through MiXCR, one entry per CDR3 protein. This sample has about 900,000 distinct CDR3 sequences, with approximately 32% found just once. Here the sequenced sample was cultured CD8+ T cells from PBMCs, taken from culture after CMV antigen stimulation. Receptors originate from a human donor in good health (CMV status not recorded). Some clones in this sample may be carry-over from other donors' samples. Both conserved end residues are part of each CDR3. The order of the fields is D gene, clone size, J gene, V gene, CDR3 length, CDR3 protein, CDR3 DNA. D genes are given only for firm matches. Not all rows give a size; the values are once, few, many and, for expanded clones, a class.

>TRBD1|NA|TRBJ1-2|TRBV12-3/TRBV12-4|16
CASSRGQETTTYGYTF
TGTGCCAGCAGTAGAGGACAGGAGACTACGACCTATGGCTACACCTTC
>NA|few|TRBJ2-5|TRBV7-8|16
CASSLDPRGIRETQYF
TGTGCCAGCAGCTTAGACCCTAGGGGGATTCGAGAGACCCAGTACTTC
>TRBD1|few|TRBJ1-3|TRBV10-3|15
CAISVAGQGLNTIYF
TGTGCCATCAGTGTAGCGGGACAGGGCCTAAACACCATATATTTT
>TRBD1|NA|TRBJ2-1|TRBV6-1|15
CASKPSPGQGYEQFF
TGTGCCAGCAAACCTTCACCGGGACAGGGGTATGAGCAGTTCTTC
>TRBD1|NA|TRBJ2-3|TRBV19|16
CASSIRGQGRADTQYF
TGTGCCAGTAGTATCAGGGGACAGGGGAGGGCAGATACGCAGTATTTT
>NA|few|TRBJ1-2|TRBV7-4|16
CAHEWGGVGQNYGYTF
TGTGCCCACGAATGGGGGGGGGTTGGCCAAAACTATGGCTACACCTTC
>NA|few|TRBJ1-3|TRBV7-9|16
CASSLTWGRAGNTIYF
TGTGCCAGCAGCCTGACGTGGGGGAGGGCTGGAAACACCATATATTTT
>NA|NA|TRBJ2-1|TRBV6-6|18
CASSYGHPPPRSYNEQFF
TGTGCCAGCAGTTACGGGCACCCCCCCCCTAGATCCTACAATGAGCAGTTCTTC
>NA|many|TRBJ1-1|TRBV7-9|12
CASSLGDGEAFF
TGTGCCAGCAGCTTAGGGGACGGTGAAGCTTTCTTT
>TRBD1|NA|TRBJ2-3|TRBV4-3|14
CASSRGGWTDTQYF
TGCGCCAGCAGCCGAGGGGGCTGGACAGATACGCAGTATTTT
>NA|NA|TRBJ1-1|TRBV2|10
CASRRAEAFF
TGTGCCAGCCGCCGAGCTGAAGCTTTCTTT
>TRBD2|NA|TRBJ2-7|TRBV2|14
CASTYGGDPYEQYF
TGTGCCAGTACCTATGGGGGGGATCCCTACGAGCAGTACTTC
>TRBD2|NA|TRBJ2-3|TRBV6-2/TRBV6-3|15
CASIAGLFSTDTQYF
TGTGCCAGCATAGCGGGGCTTTTTAGCACAGATACGCAGTATTTT
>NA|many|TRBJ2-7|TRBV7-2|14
CASSLAPNPYEQYF
TGTGCCAGCAGCTTAGCCCCCAACCCCTACGAGCAGTACTTC
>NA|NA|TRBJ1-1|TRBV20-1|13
CSARDRGLTEAFF
TGCAGTGCTAGAGATCGGGGGCTCACTGAAGCTTTCTTT
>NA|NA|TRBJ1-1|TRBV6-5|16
CASSYRLGGLNTEAFF
TGTGCCAGCAGTTACCGCCTTGGGGGGTTGAACACTGAAGCTTTCTTT
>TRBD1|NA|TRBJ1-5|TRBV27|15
CASSFSTGQGQPQHF
TGTGCCAGCAGTTTTTCGACAGGGCAGGGGCAGCCCCAGCATTTT
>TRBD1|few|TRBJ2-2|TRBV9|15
CAASTGQGDTGELFF
TGTGCCGCCTCGACGGGGCAGGGGGACACCGGGGAGCTGTTTTTT
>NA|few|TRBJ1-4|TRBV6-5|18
CASSYSKRLGGNNEKLFF
TGTGCCAGCAGTTACTCGAAGCGGCTGGGGGGGAATAATGAAAAACTGTTTTTT
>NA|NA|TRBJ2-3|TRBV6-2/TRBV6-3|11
CASSYAFGEYF
TGTGCCAGCAGTTACGCCTTTGGGGAGTATTTT
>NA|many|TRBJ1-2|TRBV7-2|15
CASSLSRTRVGGYTF
TGTGCCAGCAGCTTAAGCAGGACCCGCGTCGGTGGCTACACCTTC
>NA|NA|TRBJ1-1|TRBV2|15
CASCGLPGGNTEAFF
TGTGCCAGCTGTGGACTCCCGGGCGGGAACACTGAAGCTTTCTTT
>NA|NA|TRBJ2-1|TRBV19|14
CASSHWDGANEQFF
TGTGCCAGTAGTCATTGGGATGGGGCAAATGAGCAGTTCTTC
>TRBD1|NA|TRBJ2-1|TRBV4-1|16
CASSLDRGHSYNEQFF
TGCGCCAGCAGCCTGGACAGGGGTCACTCCTACAATGAGCAGTTCTTC
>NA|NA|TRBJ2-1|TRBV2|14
CASSVPTSYNEQFF
TGTGCCAGCAGCGTACCGACTAGTTACAATGAGCAGTTCTTC
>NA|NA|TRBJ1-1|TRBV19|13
CASSIRMNTEAFF
TGTGCCAGTAGTATACGAATGAACACTGAAGCTTTCTTT
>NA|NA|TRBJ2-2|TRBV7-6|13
CASSSDIPGELFF
TGTGCCAGCAGCTCGGACATACCCGGGGAGCTGTTTTTT
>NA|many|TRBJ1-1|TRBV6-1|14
CASSEGGRNTEAFF
TGTGCCAGCAGTGAGGGAGGGCGGAACACTGAAGCTTTCTTT
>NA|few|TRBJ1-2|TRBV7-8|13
CASSPRAYYGYTF
TGTGCCAGCAGCCCTCGGGCTTACTATGGCTACACCTTC